This is a list of T cell receptor beta chains from one sample in a study of shared clonotypes between healthy human individuals. The protocol was immunoSEQ multiplex PCR, while the TCRdb copy is restricted to in-frame clones and leaves out a portion. This table holds under 1,100,000 clones, roughly 70% found once. Specimen: memory CD4+ T cells sorted from blood. The receptors here all came from a man aged 18 to 29 in good health. Both conserved end residues are part of each CDR3. A D gene is named only where the DNA matches it firmly. Some rows have no size entry. The others give once, few or many, or a class for an expanded clone.

-	TRBJ2-1	TRBD1	TRBV5-6	15	TGTGCCAGCAGCTTGGGGACAGGGAAGAGAAATGAGCAGTTCTTC	CASSLGTGKRNEQFF
-	TRBJ1-6	-	TRBV5-1	15	TGCGCCAGCAGCTTGGAAGGAGGGATGGATTCACCCCTCCACTTT	CASSLEGGMDSPLHF
-	TRBJ2-3	TRBD1	TRBV5-1	14	TGCGCCAGCAGCCGAGACAGGGGTTCAGATACGCAGTATTTT	CASSRDRGSDTQYF
-	TRBJ1-3	TRBD1	TRBV4-1	15	TGCGCCAGCAGCCAACCGACAGGGCGTGGAAACACCATATATTTT	CASSQPTGRGNTIYF
-	TRBJ1-2	-	TRBV4-3	17	TGCGCCAGCAGCCAACTAGGGGTATGGCAGGGGATTTATGGCTACACCTTC	CASSQLGVWQGIYGYTF
-	TRBJ1-5	-	TRBV27	14	TGTGCCAGCAGCCCCGACGGAAGCAATCAGCCCCAGCATTTT	CASSPDGSNQPQHF
once	TRBJ2-2	-	TRBV5-1	15	TGCGCCAGCAGCTTGCGGGGGCTAGACACCGGGGAGCTGTTTTTT	CASSLRGLDTGELFF
once	TRBJ2-7	-	TRBV7-8	14	TGTGCCAGCAGCTCTCTTAAGAGCTCCTACGAGCAGTACTTC	CASSSLKSSYEQYF
-	TRBJ2-3	TRBD2	TRBV27	16	TGTGCCAGCAGTTTACGCGGACTAGCCGGAACAGATACGCAGTATTTT	CASSLRGLAGTDTQYF
-	TRBJ1-1	-	TRBV7-9	14	TGTGCCAGCAGCTTAGTAAGCGAGGGCACTGAAGCTTTCTTT	CASSLVSEGTEAFF
-	TRBJ1-6	-	TRBV5-4	14	TGTGCCAGCAGCTTTGAGGGGCTGAATTCACCCCTCCACTTT	CASSFEGLNSPLHF
-	TRBJ2-7	-	TRBV9	15	TGTGCCAGCAGCCCGACCGTCGACAGTCCCTACGAGCAGTACTTC	CASSPTVDSPYEQYF
once	TRBJ2-7	TRBD1	TRBV19	14	TGTGCCAGTAGAAGGACAGGGGGCGCGTCCGAGCAGTACTTC	CASRRTGGASEQYF
-	TRBJ2-5	TRBD2	TRBV9	16	TGTGCCAGCAGCGTTTCAAGCCTAGCGGGCAAAGAGACCCAGTACTTC	CASSVSSLAGKETQYF
-	TRBJ2-2	-	TRBV5-4	17	TGTGCCAGCAGTCGCACAACAGGGTCCGGTTCGGCCGGGGAGCTGTTTTTT	CASSRTTGSGSAGELFF
few	TRBJ2-1	TRBD2	TRBV19	14	TGTGCCAGTAGGCTAGCGGGGGGGCGCAATGAGCAGTTCTTC	CASRLAGGRNEQFF
-	TRBJ2-7	-	TRBV5-4	14	TGTGCCAGCAACCAGGGGAGTCCCCCCTACGAGCAGTACTTC	CASNQGSPPYEQYF
-	TRBJ2-7	TRBD1	TRBV7-3	14	TGTGCCAGCAGCCCGTCACAGGGGAGCAACGAGCAGTACTTC	CASSPSQGSNEQYF
-	TRBJ2-2	TRBD2	TRBV19	19	TGTGCCAGCCGGTCTCGTCCCGGGACTAGCGGGAGGGCCCCCGGGGAGCTGTTTTTT	CASRSRPGTSGRAPGELFF
-	TRBJ2-3	TRBD1	TRBV25-1	14	TGTGCCAGCAGTAAACAGGGGAATACAGATACGCAGTATTTT	CASSKQGNTDTQYF
once	TRBJ1-6	-	TRBV29-1	13	TGCAGCGTTGGTAAAGGTGATAATTCACCCCTCCACTTT	CSVGKGDNSPLHF
-	TRBJ1-5	-	TRBV10-2	12	TGCGCCAGCAGCGTGACAAGTCAGCCCCAGCATTTT	CASSVTSQPQHF
-	TRBJ2-7	TRBD1	TRBV5-1	14	TGCGCCAGCAGCTTGGTGGCAGGGGGTGGCGAGCAGTACTTC	CASSLVAGGGEQYF
-	TRBJ1-4	TRBD1	TRBV6-5	15	TGTGCCAGCAGTCGGGGGGACAGGGGACATGAAAAACTGTTTTTT	CASSRGDRGHEKLFF
few	TRBJ1-6	-	TRBV11-2	14	TGTGCCAGCAGCTTAGGCAGGGAACGATCACCCCTCCACTTT	CASSLGRERSPLHF
many	TRBJ2-7	TRBD1	TRBV5-1	17	TGCGCCAGCAGCTTGGCCGTTGGGACAGGGGGGAGCTACGAGCAGTACTTC	CASSLAVGTGGSYEQYF
-	TRBJ2-2	TRBD2	TRBV10-1	14	TGCGCCAGCAGAGCGGGAGGGAACACCGGGGAGCTGTTTTTT	CASRAGGNTGELFF
-	TRBJ2-5	TRBD2	TRBV27	16	TGTGCCAGCAGTCGTCCCTCTAGCGGGAGTCCAGAGACCCAGTACTTC	CASSRPSSGSPETQYF
-	TRBJ2-1	-	TRBV5-1	13	TGCGCCAGCAGCCACGGGACTGTCAATGAGCAGTTCTTC	CASSHGTVNEQFF
few	TRBJ1-1	-	TRBV18	13	TGTGCCAGCTCACCGGACGTCAGGGGTGGGGCTTTCTTT	CASSPDVRGGAFF
-	TRBJ1-1	-	TRBV27	15	TGTGCCAGCAGCGTCCAAGGACAGCGCTTAACTGAAGCTTTCTTT	CASSVQGQRLTEAFF
-	TRBJ1-5	-	TRBV6-1	13	TGTGCCAGCAGTGAAGTTTCGTTCCAGCCCCAGCATTTT	CASSEVSFQPQHF
-	TRBJ1-5	TRBD1	TRBV18	14	TGTGCCAGCTCACGGGGACAGGGATATCAGCCCCAGCATTTT	CASSRGQGYQPQHF
-	TRBJ1-2	-	TRBV19	15	TGTGCCAGTAGTATATGGGGCCTTCCTAACTATGGCTACACCTTC	CASSIWGLPNYGYTF
-	TRBJ1-3	-	TRBV9	16	TGTGCCAGCAGCGTAGCTACAGGCGGCACTGGAAACACCATATATTTT	CASSVATGGTGNTIYF
-	TRBJ2-1	TRBD2	TRBV6-5	14	TGTGCCAGTCACGGGACTAGCGGCCTTTCGGAGCAGTTCTTC	CASHGTSGLSEQFF
-	TRBJ2-1	TRBD2	TRBV11-2	16	TGTGCCAGCAGGCCCCTTAGCGGGGAGAGGTCCAATGAGCAGTTCTTC	CASRPLSGERSNEQFF
few	TRBJ1-1	-	TRBV9	14	TGTGCCAGCAGCGTATTAAGTCAGAACACTGAAGCTTTCTTT	CASSVLSQNTEAFF
-	TRBJ2-5	TRBD2	TRBV2	15	TGTGCCAGCACGAGGTCTAGCGGGTACCAAGAGACCCAGTACTTC	CASTRSSGYQETQYF
-	TRBJ2-5	TRBD1	TRBV5-1	14	TGCGCCAGCAGCTCACAGGGGATTCGGGAGACCCAGTACTTC	CASSSQGIRETQYF